Detailed here is one T cell receptor beta chain. Authors' processing steps: From reference gene primer amplification, estimates of nucleated cell counts were derived. Repertoires were generated with immunoSEQ multiplex PCR, while TCRdb's copy carries only in-frame clones and drops some. D and trimming were read from the DNA, whereas the V and J calls and clone size are those reported in that table. The data show some 200,000 clones, with around 82% seen just once and roughly 4.8% held by the top ten. Those enrolled, adults aged 18 to 89 years, came from some 25 US areas. V dropped 3 bases and J dropped 5; count of bases not matched to a gene: 10. The CDR3 consists of 16 residues. CDR1 and CDR2 from the germline V gene are SGDLS and YYNGEE. The data stem from a study of blood T cell repertoires in COVID-19. Across the study: COVID-19 samples, acute and convalescent, were from the United States, Italy and Spain.

Sequencing was done on a sample of PBMCs or T cells enriched from blood (not recorded which). The chain combines TRBV9 with TRBJ2-4; TRBD1 agrees at 8 bases. The sequence was obtained from a woman in her forties or fifties who had been exposed to COVID-19. CDR3 nucleotide sequence: TGTGCCAGCAGCGGCCTGGGACAGGCTGGGGAAAACATTCAGTACTTC. Protein sequence: CASSGLGQAGENIQYF.